Given below is one T cell receptor (beta chain) in context. Trimming stripped 2 bases from V and 0 bases from J, with 5 bases between. The CDR3 loop spans 13 amino acids. CDR1 is MGHRA and CDR2 is YSYEKL in the germline V gene. Sequencing was performed with immunoSEQ multiplex PCR; in TCRdb, only in-frame clones are kept and a portion is missing. The table records about 270,000 clones, approximately 76% of them present only once. The sample comes from a study of cytotoxic CD8 clonotypes in ibrutinib-treated CLL. The chain joins TRBV4-1 to TRBJ2-7; D remains unclear. This TCR came from a human donor with chronic lymphocytic leukemia. The source material was PBMCs, sampled at disease progression, from a patient treated with ibrutinib. CDR3 sequence (DNA): TGCGCCAGCAGCCAAAAAGTCTCCTACGAGCAGTACTTC. Its protein is CASSQKVSYEQYF.